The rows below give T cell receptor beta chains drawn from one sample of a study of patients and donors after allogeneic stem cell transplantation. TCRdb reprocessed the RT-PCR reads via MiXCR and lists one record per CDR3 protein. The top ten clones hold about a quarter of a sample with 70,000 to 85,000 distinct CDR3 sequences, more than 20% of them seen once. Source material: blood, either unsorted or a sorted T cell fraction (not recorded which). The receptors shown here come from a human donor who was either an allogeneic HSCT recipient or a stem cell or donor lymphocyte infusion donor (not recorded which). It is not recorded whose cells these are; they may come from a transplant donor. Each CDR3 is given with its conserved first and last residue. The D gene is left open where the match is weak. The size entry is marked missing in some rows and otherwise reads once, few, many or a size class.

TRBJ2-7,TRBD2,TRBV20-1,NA,CSARGTSGGPGEYF,TGCAGTGCTCGCGGGACTAGCGGGGGGCCAGGGGAGTACTTC
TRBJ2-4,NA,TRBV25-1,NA,CASSSLRATGAKNIQYF,TGTGCCAGCAGCTCACTCCGGGCCACGGGTGCCAAAAACATTCAGTACTTC
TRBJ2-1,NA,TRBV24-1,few,CATSNWGNEQFF,TGTGCCACCAGTAACTGGGGCAATGAGCAGTTCTTC
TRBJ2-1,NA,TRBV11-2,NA,CASSLVLHHEQFF,TGTGCCAGCAGCTTAGTCCTTCACCATGAGCAGTTCTTC
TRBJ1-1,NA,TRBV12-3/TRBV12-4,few,CASSPQGVSTEAFF,TGTGCCAGCAGTCCGCAGGGCGTGAGCACTGAAGCTTTCTTT
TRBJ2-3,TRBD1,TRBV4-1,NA,CASSQGPDRGLTDTQYF,TGCGCCAGCAGCCAAGGCCCAGACAGGGGCCTCACAGATACGCAGTATTTT
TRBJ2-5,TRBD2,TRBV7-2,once,CASSLFGGGTPETQYF,TGTGCCAGCAGCTTATTTGGCGGGGGGACCCCAGAGACCCAGTACTTC
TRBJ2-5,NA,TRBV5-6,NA,CASSRGVKETQYF,TGTGCCAGCAGCCGAGGGGTGAAAGAGACCCAGTACTTC
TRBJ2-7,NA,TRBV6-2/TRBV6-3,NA,CASSGNGGDEQYF,TGTGCCAGCAGCGGGAATGGTGGCGACGAGCAGTACTTC
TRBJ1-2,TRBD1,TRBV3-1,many,CASSQADRGYGYTF,TGTGCCAGCAGCCAAGCCGACAGGGGATATGGCTACACCTTC
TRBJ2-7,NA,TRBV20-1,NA,CSARDIAGGSYEQYF,TGCAGTGCTAGAGATATTGCAGGAGGCTCCTACGAGCAGTACTTC
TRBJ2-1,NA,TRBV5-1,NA,CASFAGQSFYNEQFF,TGCGCCAGCTTTGCCGGACAGTCCTTCTACAATGAGCAGTTCTTC
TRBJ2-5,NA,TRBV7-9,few,CASSRETQYF,TGTGCCAGCTCACGGGAGACCCAGTACTTC
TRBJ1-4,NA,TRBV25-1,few,CASSELGGGDEKLFF,TGTGCCAGCAGTGAATTGGGTGGGGGCGATGAAAAACTGTTTTTT
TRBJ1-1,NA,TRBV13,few,CASSYSEAEAFF,TGTGCCAGCAGCTACTCGGAGGCTGAAGCTTTCTTT
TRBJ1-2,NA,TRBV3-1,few,CASSQSGSNYGYTF,TGTGCCAGCAGCCAATCGGGCTCGAACTATGGCTACACCTTC
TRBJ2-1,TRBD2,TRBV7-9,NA,CASSLDTGRTRDEQFF,TGTGCCAGCAGCTTAGATACCGGGAGGACGCGGGATGAGCAGTTCTTC
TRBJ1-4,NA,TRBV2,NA,CASSEWWRQPIATNEKLFF,TGTGCCAGCAGTGAATGGTGGCGGCAGCCAATTGCAACTAATGAAAAACTGTTTTTT
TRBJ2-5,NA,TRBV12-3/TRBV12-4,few,CASRRVGGETQYF,TGTGCCAGCAGGAGGGTTGGGGGTGAGACCCAGTACTTC
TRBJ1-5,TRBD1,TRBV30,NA,CAWRGQGNQPQHF,TGTGCCTGGAGGGGACAGGGTAATCAGCCCCAGCATTTT
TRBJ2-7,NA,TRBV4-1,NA,CASSQDSNRDEQYF,TGCGCCAGCAGCCAAGATTCTAACAGGGACGAGCAGTACTTC
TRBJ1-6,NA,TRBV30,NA,CAWSEGFNSPLHF,TGTGCCTGGAGTGAAGGATTTAATTCACCCCTCCACTTT
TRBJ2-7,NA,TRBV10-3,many,CAISDSGVEQYF,TGTGCCATCAGTGATTCCGGGGTTGAGCAGTACTTC
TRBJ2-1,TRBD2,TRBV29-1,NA,CSVASGRNEQFF,TGCAGCGTCGCTAGCGGCCGCAATGAGCAGTTCTTC
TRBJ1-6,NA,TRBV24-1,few,CATSDLQGRLPPDNSPLHF,TGTGCCACCAGTGACCTACAGGGACGACTCCCCCCTGATAATTCACCCCTCCACTTT
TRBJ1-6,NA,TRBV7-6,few,CASSLAPGTNNSPLHF,TGTGCCAGCAGCTTAGCTCCGGGAACGAATAATTCACCCCTCCACTTT
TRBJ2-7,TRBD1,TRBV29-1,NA,CSVAGQGLAYERYF,TGCAGCGTTGCGGGACAGGGATTGGCCTACGAGCGGTACTTC
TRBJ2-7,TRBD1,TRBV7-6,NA,CASSLRYRGDYEQYF,TGTGCCAGCAGCCTCCGTTACAGGGGAGACTACGAGCAGTACTTC
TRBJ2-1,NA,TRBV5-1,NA,CASSLAASYNEQFF,TGCGCCAGCAGCTTGGCGGCTTCCTACAATGAGCAGTTCTTC
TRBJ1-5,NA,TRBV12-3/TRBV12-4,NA,CASSLRWDGNQPQHF,TGTGCCAGCAGTTTACGTTGGGACGGAAATCAGCCCCAGCATTTT
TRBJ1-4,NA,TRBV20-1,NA,CSARGPSQVSVEKLFF,TGCAGTGCTAGAGGTCCCTCCCAGGTTAGCGTTGAAAAACTGTTTTTT
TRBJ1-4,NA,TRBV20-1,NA,CSAPFDANEKLFF,TGCAGTGCGCCGTTTGATGCTAATGAAAAACTGTTTTTT
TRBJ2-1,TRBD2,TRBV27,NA,CASSLTSGRAAEQFF,TGTGCCAGCAGTTTAACCAGCGGGAGGGCCGCTGAGCAGTTCTTC
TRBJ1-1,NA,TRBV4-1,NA,CASSPSRVLNTEAFF,TGCGCCAGCAGCCCTTCCAGGGTCCTGAACACTGAAGCTTTCTTT
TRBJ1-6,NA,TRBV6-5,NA,CASKLSVFVGVRALHF,TGTGCCAGCAAGTTGTCAGTTTTTGTCGGGGTTAGGGCCCTCCACTTT
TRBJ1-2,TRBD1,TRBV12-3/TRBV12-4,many,CASRRTGVGYTF,TGTGCCAGCAGACGTACAGGGGTCGGCTACACCTTC
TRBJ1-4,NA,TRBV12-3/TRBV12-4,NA,CASSLAAEKLFF,TGTGCCAGCAGTTTAGCAGCTGAAAAACTGTTTTTT
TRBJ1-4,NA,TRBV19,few,CASSRDISGEKLFF,TGTGCCAGTAGTAGGGACATTTCGGGTGAAAAACTGTTTTTT
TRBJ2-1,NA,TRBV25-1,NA,CASTGRSSYNEQLF,TGTGCCAGTACTGGTAGGTCTTCCTACAATGAGCAGCTCTTC
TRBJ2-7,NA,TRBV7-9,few,CASSLQFGTFYEQYF,TGTGCCAGCAGCTTACAGTTCGGGACTTTCTACGAGCAGTACTTC
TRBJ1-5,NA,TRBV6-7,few,CASSQAFDTPSNQPQHF,TGTGCCAGCAGCCAAGCCTTCGACACGCCTAGCAATCAGCCCCAGCATTTT
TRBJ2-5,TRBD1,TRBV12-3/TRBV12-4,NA,CASSFLDRAQETQYF,TGTGCCAGCAGTTTCCTGGACAGGGCCCAAGAGACCCAGTACTTC
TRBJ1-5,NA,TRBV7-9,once,CASSLEKQPQHF,TGTGCCAGCAGCTTAGAGAAGCAGCCCCAGCATTTT
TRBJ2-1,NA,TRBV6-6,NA,CASSYSGSGLGSYNEQFF,TGTGCCAGCAGTTACTCGGGGAGTGGCCTGGGCTCCTACAATGAGCAGTTCTTC
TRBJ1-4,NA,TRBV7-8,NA,CASRLRRATNEKLFF,TGTGCCAGCAGGCTTCGGAGGGCTACTAATGAAAAACTGTTTTTT
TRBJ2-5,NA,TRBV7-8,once,CASRPRDFKETQYF,TGTGCCAGCAGACCCCGGGACTTTAAAGAGACCCAGTACTTC
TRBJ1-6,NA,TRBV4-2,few,CASSQAQGTGDSPLHF,TGTGCCAGCAGCCAAGCGCAGGGGACGGGAGACTCACCCCTCCACTTT
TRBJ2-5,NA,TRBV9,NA,CASSVGRGRAVETQYF,TGTGCCAGCAGCGTAGGCAGGGGAAGGGCTGTGGAGACCCAGTACTTC
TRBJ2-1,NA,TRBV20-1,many,CSANRYWEQFF,TGCAGTGCCAACAGGTACTGGGAGCAGTTCTTC
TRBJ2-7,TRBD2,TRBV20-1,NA,CSAPSGGRGEQYF,TGCAGTGCCCCCTCGGGAGGGCGGGGCGAGCAGTACTTC
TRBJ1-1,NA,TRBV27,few,CASSLISRWGGTEAFF,TGTGCCAGCAGTTTAATATCTCGATGGGGGGGCACTGAAGCTTTCTTT
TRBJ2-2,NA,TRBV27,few,CASSLSTLRVKGGTGELFF,TGTGCCAGCAGTTTATCCACTCTGAGGGTGAAGGGCGGGACCGGGGAGCTGTTTTTT
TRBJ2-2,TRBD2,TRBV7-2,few,CASSHKGTSGRWTGELFF,TGTGCCAGCAGCCATAAAGGGACTAGCGGGAGGTGGACCGGGGAGCTGTTTTTT
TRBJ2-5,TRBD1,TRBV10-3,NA,CAISRQGAQETQYF,TGTGCCATCAGCAGACAGGGAGCACAAGAGACCCAGTACTTC
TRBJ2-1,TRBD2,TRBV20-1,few,CSAVSSGRAYNEQFF,TGCAGTGCTGTCTCGAGCGGGAGAGCCTACAATGAGCAGTTCTTC
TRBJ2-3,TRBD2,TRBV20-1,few,CSARLAGGSTDTQYF,TGCAGTGCTAGGCTAGCGGGGGGGAGCACAGATACGCAGTATTTT
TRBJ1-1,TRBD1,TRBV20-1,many,CSARDPRPTGGAFF,TGCAGTGCTAGAGATCCTAGACCTACAGGGGGAGCTTTCTTT
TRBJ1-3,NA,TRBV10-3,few,CAISEYRALGNTIYF,TGTGCCATCAGTGAATACAGGGCACTCGGAAACACCATATATTTT
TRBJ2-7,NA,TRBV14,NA,CASSQGAGREAF,TGTGCCAGCAGCCAAGGAGCTGGGCGCGAAGCCTTC
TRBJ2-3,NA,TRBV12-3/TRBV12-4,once,CASSLLAQIRDTQYF,TGTGCCAGCAGTTTGCTAGCCCAAATCCGGGATACGCAGTATTTT